These 15 T cell receptor beta chains were sequenced from one sample in a study of blood T cells in healthy people across ages. Alongside a J-beta primer mix, a sample-barcoded 5' primer served in a second PCR lasting roughly 6 to 12 cycles. TCRdb reprocessed the 5' RACE reads with MiXCR, giving one entry per CDR3 protein. The sample lists 750,000 or so distinct CDR3 sequences; approximately 25% were seen once. The same data also went into a second study, on T cells of mothers and their children.

Sequencing used blood. These receptors all come from a boy aged 10-17 years in good health.

This rearrangement joins TRBV7-2 to TRBJ1-3; D is ambiguous. Trimming shortened V by 3 bases and J by 0 bases, and 12 bases separated the two germline ends. CDR1 SGHTA and CDR2 FQGNSA come from the germline V gene. This CDR3 spans 16 amino acids. CDR3 in amino acids: CASSFGPGYSGNTIYF. CDR3 in DNA: TGTGCCAGCAGCTTTGGTCCAGGCTACTCTGGAAACACCATATATTTT.

This rearrangement joins TRBV21-1 to TRBJ2-5; the table calls TRBD2, which could not be checked here. TRBV21-1 is a recognized pseudogene. CDR3 size: 14 residues. CDR3 sequence reads: CASSAREDGETQYF. The CDR3 DNA is TGTGCCAGCAGCGCAAGGGAGGACGGGGAGACCCAGTACTTC.

The chain employs TRBV14 and TRBJ2-1; 9 bases agree with TRBD1. Germline CDR1 and CDR2: SGHDN and FVKESK. V shed 6 bases, J shed 0 bases, and the junction held 6 bases outside the gene matches. The CDR3 is made up of 16 amino acids. CDR3 DNA: TGTGCCAGCAGTCGACAGGGGGGGGTCTCCTACAATGAGCAGTTCTTC. This encodes CASSRQGGVSYNEQFF.

J is TRBJ2-3 and V is TRBV24-1; D unresolved. V gave up 4 bases and J gave up 3 bases, with 10 bases separating them. Per the germline V gene, CDR1 is KGHDR and CDR2 is SFDVKD. This CDR3 has 14 residues. The CDR3 spells CATSEPDATDTQYF. The CDR3 region has the DNA TGTGCCACCAGTGAACCCGACGCGACAGATACGCAGTATTTT.

This clonotype was detected a few times. The rearrangement joins TRBV6-6 to TRBJ2-5; 16 positions match TRBD2. This CDR3 region has 17 residues. With V trimmed by 0 bases and J by 5 bases, 3 bases remained unmatched. The V gene's germline CDR1 is MNHNY and CDR2 SVGAGI (reference sequence). This CDR3 reads CASSYSGTSGGAETQYF. CDR3 DNA: TGTGCCAGCAGTTACTCAGGGACTAGCGGGGGGGCTGAGACCCAGTACTTC.

The V gene is TRBV7-2, the J gene TRBJ2-2, with TRBD1 matching over 9 bases. The CDR3 is 16 residues long. From germline, CDR1 is SGHTA and CDR2 FQGNSA. Trimming took 6 bases from V and 7 from J; bases not matched to a gene: 12. This CDR3 is CASRRPGQGVIGELFF. CDR3 coding DNA: TGTGCCAGCAGAAGACCGGGACAGGGAGTAATCGGGGAGCTGTTTTTT.

As to this clonotype: An end of the junction does not agree with germline; a read error may underlie this. The rearrangement uses TRBV2 and TRBJ1-2; D is possibly TRBD1 (6 bases). The CDR3 runs 11 residues. CDR1 is SNHLY and CDR2 is FYNNEI in the germline V gene. The DNA of the CDR3 is TGTGCCAGCACTGAACCGGGACATTCCACCTTC. Translation gives CASTEPGHSTF.

V and J are TRBV2 and TRBJ2-7; a weak D match, TRBD1 (6 bases). The ends were cut back, 3 bases at V and 6 bases at J, with 12 bases in the middle. Germline-derived CDR1 and CDR2 are SNHLY and FYNNEI. The CDR3 loop spans 13 amino acids. CDR3: CASSDLLGGEQYF. CDR3 in DNA: TGTGCCAGCAGTGACTTATTAGGGGGCGAGCAGTACTTC.

V and J are TRBV24-1 and TRBJ2-5, with 8 bases lining up with TRBD1. With V trimmed by 10 bases and J by 3 bases, 18 bases remained unmatched. The CDR3 length is 17 residues. Per the germline V gene, CDR1 is KGHDR and CDR2 is SFDVKD. As DNA, the CDR3 is TGTGCCACGGGGGGCCCAGGGGGCCCACTATCAGAAGAGACCCAGTACTTC. Protein sequence: CATGGPGGPLSEETQYF.

V gene TRBV20-1 combines with J gene TRBJ2-5, with TRBD2 matching 10 bases. TRBJ2-1 explains the end of the DNA better; the J call may be wrong. The CDR3 spans 15 residues. Germline V gene data show CDR1 as DFQATT and CDR2 as SNEGSKA (reference sequence). The CDR3 region has the DNA TGCAGTGCTAGAGATGGGGGACTAGCGATCAATGAGCAGTTCTTC. The encoded protein is CSARDGGLAINEQFF.

This clonotype showed up just a few times. V usage is TRBV12-3 or TRBV12-4 and J usage is TRBJ2-2, with unresolved D. This CDR3 has 14 amino acids. Trimming took 5 bases from V and 0 from J, leaving 7 bases between them. The CDR3 here is CASSGPTNTGELFF. CDR3 nucleotides: TGTGCCAGCAGTGGCCCAACGAACACCGGGGAGCTGTTTTTT.

The chain joins TRBV6-1 to TRBJ2-1; 13 bases fit TRBD2. This CDR3 comprises 18 residues. V was pared by 4 bases and J by 0 bases, with 6 bases of the junction left unmatched. Germline assignment: CDR1 MNHNS and CDR2 SASEGT. Here the CDR3 DNA reads TGTGCCAGCAGTGGCGGACTAGCGGGAGAGAGCTCCTACAATGAGCAGTTCTTC. Amino acid sequence: CASSGGLAGESSYNEQFF.

This clonotype was observed a handful of times. This chain connects TRBV29-1 to TRBJ1-4, with no clear D. Germline CDR1 SQVTM, CDR2 ANQGSEA. V lost 7 bases to trimming and J lost 0 bases, with 12 bases between them. CDR3 length: 14 amino acids. The CDR3 loop reads CSAGRRATNEKLFF. DNA of the CDR3: TGCAGCGCCGGGAGACGCGCAACTAATGAAAAACTGTTTTTT.

This clonotype was detected a few times. The V and J genes are TRBV5-1 and TRBJ2-1; TRBD2 might be the D (6 bases). Trimming removed 2 bases from V and 1 base from J, with 13 bases in between. Germline V gene lookup returns CDR1 SGHRS and CDR2 YFSETQ. The CDR3 covers 16 residues. CDR3 in amino acids: CASSFLGSGSYNEQFF. The DNA for the CDR3 is TGCGCCAGCAGCTTTTTGGGTAGCGGATCCTACAATGAGCAGTTCTTC.

This clonotype has a handful of counts. V is TRBV7-2 and J is TRBJ1-1; D not certain. Trimming stripped 3 bases from V and 0 bases from J, with 14 bases between. Germline V gene sequence: CDR1 SGHTA, CDR2 FQGNSA. The CDR3 totals 16 residues. The CDR3, as DNA: TGTGCCAGCAGCTTCCGTCCCAACACTTTGAACACTGAAGCTTTCTTT. Translating gives CASSFRPNTLNTEAFF.